This T cell receptor beta chain is drawn from a study of siplizumab effects on memory and regulatory T cells. Profiling relied on immunoSEQ multiplex PCR, and the TCRdb table lists in-frame clones only, not all of them. The data contain about 50,000 clones, approximately 84% of them singletons. V shed 1 base, J shed 5 bases, and the junction held 5 bases outside the gene matches. There are 15 residues in the CDR3. Per the germline V gene, CDR1 is LGHNT and CDR2 is FRNRAP. Study findings and constraints: Memory cells that were CD4+ and unstimulated gave rise to alloreactive sequences, which siplizumab significantly reduced.

For a few donor pairs, CD4+ naive/memory and CD8+ naive/effector-memory/TEMRA unstimulated subsets were also sequenced. With regard to this clone: The antigen is not known.

The receptor was isolated from a human donor in good health. The chain is built from TRBV12-5 and TRBJ2-5; 9 bases align to TRBD1. The sequencing sample was made of naive CD8+ T cells sorted from blood. This chain's CDR3 is CASGLAGQGYETQYF. DNA of the CDR3: TGTGCTAGTGGTTTGGCGGGACAGGGATACGAGACCCAGTACTTC.